Listed here are 25 T cell receptor beta chains from one sample, sequenced in a study of blood T cell repertoires in COVID-19 (dated by TCRdb to the early 2020s). The library relied on the immunoSEQ multiplex PCR assay. TCRdb provides this immuneACCESS table in a form limited to in-frame rearrangements. Some clones are lacking; in checked studies, under half of them reflect an unresolved V gene, and why the rest are absent is not known. Present in this sample are over 150,000 clones, roughly 80% of which were seen just once. 11% to 15% of the sample comes from the top ten. The sequenced sample was peripheral blood. These receptors were taken from a man aged 18 to 35 with active or convalescent COVID-19.

V gene TRBV7-9 combines with J gene TRBJ1-1; 7 bases match TRBD1. The ends lost 0 bases at V and 5 bases at J; junction bases unmatched: 6. The CDR3 sequence is 15 residues long. The germline V gene has CDR1 SEHNR and CDR2 FQNEAQ (reference sequence). Written as DNA, the CDR3 is TGTGCCAGCAGCTTAGCGGAGGGGGCAGGGACTGAAGCTTTCTTT. This codes for CASSLAEGAGTEAFF.

This CDR3 reads CASSLKTGETSPLHF. DNA for the CDR3: TGCGCCAGCAGCTTGAAGACAGGGGAAACTTCACCCCTCCACTTT. The chain recombines TRBV5-1 with TRBJ1-6; TRBD1 agrees at 8 bases. The V gene end was trimmed by 1 base and the J gene end by 9 bases; junction bases not matched to a gene: 6. Germline V lookup: CDR1 SGHRS, CDR2 YFSETQ. This CDR3 spans 15 amino acids.

The V call is TRBV11-1, the J call TRBJ1-1, with D possibly being TRBD1 (6 bases). CDR1 is SGHAT and CDR2 is FQDESV in the germline V gene (reference sequence). The V end lost 5 bases, the J end lost 0 bases, and 13 bases lay between the germline ends. The CDR3 is 15 amino acids. The CDR3 DNA sequence: TGTGCCAGCAGCCCGAGGACAGCTCTGAACACTGAAGCTTTCTTT. Translating gives CASSPRTALNTEAFF.

The chain recombines TRBV20-1 with TRBJ2-1; the match to TRBD2 covers 9 bases. The CDR3 contains 14 residues. Germline V gene data show CDR1 as DFQATT and CDR2 as SNEGSKA (reference sequence). The ends lost 3 bases at V and 9 bases at J; junction bases unmatched: 9. CDR3 sequence (DNA): TGCAGTGCTAGTACTCCTAGCGGGGCGGCTGAGCAGTTCTTC. Residues: CSASTPSGAAEQFF.

The CDR3 bases are TGTGCCAGCTCAGAGGGATCCGCTAACTATGGCTACACCTTC. Translating gives CASSEGSANYGYTF. The V and J genes are TRBV18 and TRBJ1-2; D ambiguous. Germline V gene data show CDR1 as KGHSH and CDR2 as LQKENI. The CDR3 has 14 residues. With 5 bases removed from V and 0 bases from J, the gap between germline ends came to 10 bases.

This clone was observed once. In nucleotides, the CDR3 is TGTGCCAGCAGGACAGGGGTGACTGAAGCTTTCTTT. Protein: CASRTGVTEAFF. The V gene is TRBV27, the J gene TRBJ1-1, with 8 bases identical to TRBD1. The CDR3 has 12 amino acids. The V gene end was trimmed by 6 bases and the J gene end by 5 bases; junction bases not matched to a gene: 2. Germline V lookup: CDR1 MNHEY, CDR2 SMNVEV (reference sequence).

The V and J genes are TRBV6-6 and TRBJ2-2; D uncertain. Germline V CDR1 and CDR2: MNHNY, SVGAGI (reference sequence). This CDR3 contains 12 residues. Trimming stripped 6 bases from V and 4 bases from J, with 6 bases between. CDR3 sequence (DNA): TGTGCCAGCAGGTCCTCCACCGGGGAGCTGTTTTTT. Protein product: CASRSSTGELFF.

As for this clone: This same CDR3 is encoded by further DNA sequences in the sample. The chain recombines TRBV29-1 with TRBJ2-5; D unresolved. In germline, CDR1 is SQVTM, CDR2 ANQGSEA. CDR3 length: 12 amino acids. V was pared by 5 bases and J by 2 bases, with 9 bases between. Written as DNA, the CDR3 is TGCAGCGTTACCACCCGGCAAGAGACCCAGTACTTC. It is translated as CSVTTRQETQYF. The entire variable domain, with the rest obtained from reference TRBV29-1 and TRBJ2-5, is as follows: SAVISQKPSRDICQRGTSLTIQCQVDSQVTMMFWYRQQPGQSLTLIATANQGSEATYESGFVIDKFPISRPNLTFSTLTVSNMSPEDSSIYLCSVTTRQETQYFGPGTRLLVL.

The CDR3 loop is CASSLTHGLAGTDTQYF. Written as DNA, the CDR3 is TGTGCCAGCAGCTTAACCCATGGACTAGCGGGAACAGATACGCAGTATTTT. The V gene is TRBV7-6, the J gene TRBJ2-3; TRBD2 aligns across 12 bases. From germline, CDR1 is SGHVS and CDR2 FNYEAQ. The CDR3 loop spans 17 amino acids. The trim removed 2 bases at V and 3 bases at J, leaving 6 bases unmatched. Full variable domain (remainder filled in from reference TRBV7-6 and TRBJ2-3): GAGVSQSPRYKVTKRGQDVALRCDPISGHVSLYWYRQALGQGPEFLTYFNYEAQQDKSGLPNDRFSAERPEGSISTLTIQRTEQRDSAMYRCASSLTHGLAGTDTQYFGPGTRLTVL.

The J gene is TRBJ2-5, the V gene TRBV11-3; 9 nucleotides agree with TRBD1. The CDR3 is 14 residues long. In germline, CDR1 is SGHNT, CDR2 YENEEA. V gave up 5 bases and J gave up 5 bases; unmatched junction bases: 6. DNA for the CDR3: TGTGCCAGCAGCCCAGAAGGACAGGGGGAGACCCAGTACTTC. Translation: CASSPEGQGETQYF. Together with reference TRBV11-3 and TRBJ2-5, the CDR3 gives the full variable domain: EAGVVQSPRYKIIEKKQPVAFWCNPISGHNTLYWYLQNLGQGPELLIRYENEEAVDDSQLPKDRFSAERLKGVDSTLKIQPAELGDSAVYLCASSPEGQGETQYFGPGTRLLVL.

The chain joins TRBV7-3 to TRBJ2-1; 11 bases match TRBD2. Trimming at V came to 4 bases and at J to 4 bases, leaving 3 bases not matched to a gene. The CDR3 is 15 amino acids. The germline gives CDR1 SGHTA, CDR2 FQGTGA. The CDR3 DNA reads as TGTGCCAGCAGCTCCGGGACTAGCGGTTACAATGAGCAGTTCTTC. It yields the protein CASSSGTSGYNEQFF.

This clone was seen a single time. The chain is built from TRBV11-2 and TRBJ2-3; 16 nucleotides match TRBD2. Germline-derived CDR1 and CDR2 are SGHAT and FQNNGV. CDR3 length: 16 amino acids. J gave up 8 bases and V 4 bases, and 6 bases lay outside the gene matches. The CDR3 coding sequence is TGTGCCAGCAGCTCGGCGGGACTAGCGGGGGGGCGTACGCAGTATTTT. It yields the protein CASSSAGLAGGRTQYF. Based on the CDR3 plus reference TRBV11-2 and TRBJ2-3, the full variable domain is EAGVAQSPRYKIIEKRQSVAFWCNPISGHATLYWYQQILGQGPKLLIQFQNNGVVDDSQLPKDRFSAERLKGVDSTLKIQPAKLEDSAVYLCASSSAGLAGGRTQYFGPGTRLTVL.

This chain joins TRBV6-1 and TRBJ2-1, with TRBD1 identical over 7 bases. This CDR3 spans 15 amino acids. CDR1 and CDR2 (germline): MNHNS, SASEGT. V dropped 3 bases and J dropped 5; count of bases not matched to a gene: 7. As DNA, the CDR3 is TGTGCCAGCAGTGATCTACAGGGGTCCGACAATGAGCAGTTCTTC. Translated: CASSDLQGSDNEQFF.

The chain is built from TRBV7-9 and TRBJ2-7; 7 bases fit TRBD2. CDR1 and CDR2 (germline): SEHNR, FQNEAQ (reference sequence). J gave up 2 bases and V 4 bases, and 11 bases lay outside the gene matches. This CDR3 has 16 amino acids. CDR3 DNA sequence: TGTGCCAGCAGCTCGGGGACTAACCAGGGTACCTACGAGCAGTACTTC. Amino acid sequence: CASSSGTNQGTYEQYF.

The chain couples TRBV13 to TRBJ2-5, with 8 bases matching TRBD1. Germline-derived CDR1 and CDR2 are PRHDT and FYEKMQ (reference sequence). Trimming at V came to 3 bases and at J to 0 bases, leaving 3 bases not matched to a gene. The CDR3 spans 15 residues. CDR3 DNA sequence: TGTGCCAGCAGCTTCTGGACAGGGTACCAAGAGACCCAGTACTTC. Amino acid sequence: CASSFWTGYQETQYF.

The chain recombines TRBV7-6 with TRBJ2-2, with D unclear. The CDR3 is made up of 15 amino acids. The V and J ends lost 6 bases and 3 bases respectively, with 14 bases between them. CDR1 SGHVS and CDR2 FNYEAQ come from the germline V gene. CDR3 in amino acids: CASSRSGPDTGELFF. DNA of the CDR3: TGTGCCAGCAGTCGATCAGGCCCGGACACCGGGGAGCTGTTTTTT.

The chain has TRBV2 and TRBJ1-1; D not resolved. Germline V CDR1 and CDR2: SNHLY, FYNNEI. This CDR3 region has 12 residues. V was cut by 10 bases and J by 1 base, with 10 bases left in between. CDR3 DNA sequence: TGTGCCACCCAGGCACAGAACACTGAAGCTTTCTTT. It encodes CATQAQNTEAFF.

V is TRBV11-2 and J is TRBJ1-4; 9 bases align to TRBD1. This CDR3 contains 15 residues. The V segment lost 6 bases and the J segment 8 bases; nucleotides outside the gene matches: 10. Germline CDR1 reads SGHAT; CDR2 reads FQNNGV. The CDR3 sequence: CASRTIQGAGEKLFF. The CDR3 DNA reads as TGTGCCAGCAGAACGATACAGGGGGCGGGAGAAAAACTGTTTTTT.

V and J are TRBV7-8 and TRBJ2-2; 12 bases map to TRBD2. V gave up 5 bases and J gave up 5 bases; unmatched junction bases: 6. This CDR3 is built from 16 residues. CDR1 is SGHVS and CDR2 is FQNEAQ in the germline V gene. The CDR3 nucleotides are TGTGCCAGCAGCACCCCTAGCGGGAGGGGAACCGGGGAGCTGTTTTTT. It is translated as CASSTPSGRGTGELFF. The full variable domain, completed using reference TRBV7-8 and TRBJ2-2, is GAGVSQSPRYKVAKRGQDVALRCDPISGHVSLFWYQQALGQGPEFLTYFQNEAQLDKSGLPSDRFFAERPEGSVSTLKIQRTQQEDSAVYLCASSTPSGRGTGELFFGEGSRLTVL.

This chain links TRBV4-2 with TRBJ1-2, with 9 positions matching TRBD1. Unmatched junction bases numbered 5, after V lost 3 bases and J lost 3 bases. CDR3 length: 15 amino acids. Germline loops: CDR1 LGHNA, CDR2 YNFKEQ. In DNA form, the CDR3 reads TGTGCCAGCAGCCAGGCGGACAGGGGTTACTATGGCTACACCTTC. Translated: CASSQADRGYYGYTF.

This chain joins TRBV2 and TRBJ2-5; TRBD2 aligns across 10 bases. The J segment lost 5 bases and the V segment lost 4 bases, leaving 10 bases of the junction unmatched. This CDR3 is built from 16 residues. Germline V gene lookup returns CDR1 SNHLY and CDR2 FYNNEI. CDR3 in DNA: TGTGCCAGCAGTGGGTTAGCGGGGGGCCTCGGGGAGACCCAGTACTTC. Translating it yields CASSGLAGGLGETQYF. The whole variable domain, remainder taken from reference TRBV2 and TRBJ2-5, is EPEVTQTPSHQVTQMGQEVILRCVPISNHLYFYWYRQILGQKVEFLVSFYNNEISEKSEIFDDQFSVERPDGSNFTLKIRSTKLEDSAMYFCASSGLAGGLGETQYFGPGTRLLVL.

The sample holds one count of this clone. This chain links TRBV5-1 with TRBJ1-3, with a tentative D call TRBD1 (5 bases). Germline CDR1 reads SGHRS; CDR2 reads YFSETQ. This CDR3 contains 16 residues. Trimming cost V 0 bases and J 8 bases, with 18 bases left between them. In nucleotides, the CDR3 is TGCGCCAGCAGCTTGGGAGACAGTCTAATCGGAGACACCATATATTTT. Translated: CASSLGDSLIGDTIYF.

The chain combines TRBV7-3 with TRBJ2-1; D is unclear. Germline V gives CDR1 SGHTA, CDR2 FQGTGA. V was trimmed by 2 bases and J by 0 bases, leaving 5 bases between them. This CDR3 contains 14 residues. The CDR3 region has the DNA TGTGCCAGCAGCTTAGGTAGCTCCTACAATGAGCAGTTCTTC. Its protein is CASSLGSSYNEQFF.

The rearrangement joins TRBV9 to TRBJ1-2, with 7 bases lining up with TRBD1. V gave up 4 bases and J gave up 8 bases; unmatched junction bases: 11. Germline V gives CDR1 SGDLS, CDR2 YYNGEE. The CDR3 covers 14 residues. The CDR3 loop is CASSPRQGGAGYTF. The CDR3 bases are TGTGCCAGCAGCCCCCGACAGGGAGGAGCGGGCTACACCTTC.

V is TRBV20-1 and J is TRBJ2-5; 8 nucleotides align to TRBD1. In germline, CDR1 is DFQATT, CDR2 SNEGSKA (reference sequence). V was pared by 6 bases and J by 4 bases, with 19 bases of the junction left unmatched. The CDR3 sequence is 17 residues long. The CDR3 DNA sequence: TGCAGTGCAAGTGGGAGAAGATGGACAGGGAACGGAGAGACCCAGTACTTC. It encodes CSASGRRWTGNGETQYF.